The clone carrying this T cell receptor (beta chain) was picked up a small number of times. Study processing details: Using reference gene primer amplification, nucleated cell counts were estimated. The table came from immunoSEQ multiplex PCR; TCRdb's copy has only in-frame clones and leaves some out. V and J calls plus clone size are reproduced from that table; the DNA served to infer D and trimming. The sample gives some 270,000 clones, about 90% of which show up once; around 2.3% is in the top ten. These data come from a study of blood T cell repertoires in COVID-19. Whole-study context: Both acute and convalescent COVID-19 samples were obtained from the United States, Italy and Spain. T cells, B-cell-depleted T cells, or PBMCs provided the cDNA or gDNA that served as material.

Seattle cases were enrolled at active infection and followed longitudinally. V trimming: 4 bases; J trimming: 6 bases; junction bases outside the gene matches: 7. This CDR3 region has 14 residues. Germline assignment: CDR1 MNHEY and CDR2 SMNVEV (reference sequence). The source material was peripheral blood. This clonotype was obtained from a woman in her sixties with COVID-19, enrolled during active disease. This chain uses TRBV27 with TRBJ1-2; 8 bases line up with TRBD1. The CDR3 loop reads CASSSRGRTNGYTF. The CDR3, as DNA: TGTGCCAGCAGTTCCAGGGGGCGAACAAATGGCTACACCTTC.